This T cell receptor beta chain was recovered during a study of cytomegalovirus exposure and HLA in healthy donors. Study results and limitations: Most TCR sequences proved rare, with some public TCRs found in many donors. According to a later analysis, TCR clusters from the first cohort tended to co-occur in the 120 or so validation repertoires. The study recorded over 150 TCR beta chains that were cytomegalovirus-associated.

Note on this clone: Its antigen remains unknown.

Clones were read by immunoSEQ multiplex PCR, and TCRdb kept only the in-frame ones, dropping some. The sample consists of around 190,000 clones, around 85% of them appearing once. In germline, CDR1 is SGHVS, CDR2 FQNEAQ. Trimming pared 4 bases from V and 5 bases from J, leaving 9 bases between. This CDR3 comprises 13 residues. The sequenced sample was PBMCs. The V call is TRBV7-8, the J call TRBJ1-3; D gene ambiguous. The receptor's source is a man aged 18 to 29 in good health and CMV-seropositive. The CDR3: CASSSRARNTIYF. The CDR3, as DNA: TGTGCCAGCAGCTCGAGGGCGAGAAACACCATATATTTT.